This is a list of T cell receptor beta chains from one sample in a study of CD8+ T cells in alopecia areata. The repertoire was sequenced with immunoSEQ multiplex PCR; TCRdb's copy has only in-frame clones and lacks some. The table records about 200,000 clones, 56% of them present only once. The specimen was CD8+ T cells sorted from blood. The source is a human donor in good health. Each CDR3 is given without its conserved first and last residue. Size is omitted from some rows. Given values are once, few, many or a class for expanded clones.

cdr3_aa: AWSHTEAF
v_call: TRBV30
j_call: TRBJ1-1
clone_size: -

cdr3_aa: SVVGGPEAF
v_call: TRBV29-1
j_call: TRBJ1-1
clone_size: -

cdr3_aa: ASSLWEEGTEAF
v_call: TRBV7-6
j_call: TRBJ1-1
clone_size: few

cdr3_aa: ARNRGHTGELF
v_call: TRBV7-3
j_call: TRBJ2-2
clone_size: -

cdr3_aa: ASTIKGLGGETQY
v_call: TRBV7-2
j_call: TRBJ2-5
clone_size: -

cdr3_aa: ASSFPRDTNYGYT
v_call: TRBV7-4
j_call: TRBJ1-2
clone_size: -

cdr3_aa: ASSLDRGSYEQY
v_call: TRBV7-2
j_call: TRBJ2-7
clone_size: -

cdr3_aa: ASSRAARAEELF
v_call: TRBV7-9
j_call: TRBJ2-2
clone_size: few

cdr3_aa: ASSVGLEETQY
v_call: TRBV9
j_call: TRBJ2-5
clone_size: -

cdr3_aa: ASKLGTEAF
v_call: TRBV27
j_call: TRBJ1-1
clone_size: -

cdr3_aa: SAPAGGPEAF
v_call: TRBV29-1
j_call: TRBJ1-1
clone_size: -

cdr3_aa: SGRLGQGYEQY
v_call: TRBV29-1
j_call: TRBJ2-7
clone_size: few

cdr3_aa: ASSLGQGREQY
v_call: TRBV5-1
j_call: TRBJ2-7
clone_size: -

cdr3_aa: ASSDGLEQY
v_call: TRBV10-2
j_call: TRBJ2-7
clone_size: few

cdr3_aa: ATSSGTRPTDEKLF
v_call: TRBV15
j_call: TRBJ1-4
clone_size: -

cdr3_aa: ASSPGQGKNIQY
v_call: TRBV6-5
j_call: TRBJ2-4
clone_size: -